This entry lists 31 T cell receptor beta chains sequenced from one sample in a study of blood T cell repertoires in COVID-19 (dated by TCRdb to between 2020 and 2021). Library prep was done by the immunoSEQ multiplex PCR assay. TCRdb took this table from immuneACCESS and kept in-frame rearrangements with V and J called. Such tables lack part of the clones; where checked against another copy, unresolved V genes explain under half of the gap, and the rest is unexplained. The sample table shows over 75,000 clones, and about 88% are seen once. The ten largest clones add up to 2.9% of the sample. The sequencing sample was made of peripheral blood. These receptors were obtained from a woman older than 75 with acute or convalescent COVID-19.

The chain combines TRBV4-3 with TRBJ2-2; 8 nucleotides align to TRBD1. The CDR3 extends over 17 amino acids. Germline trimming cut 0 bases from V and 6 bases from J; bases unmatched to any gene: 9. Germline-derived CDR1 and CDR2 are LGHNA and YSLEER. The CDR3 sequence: CASSQEASGQGPGELFF. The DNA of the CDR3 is TGCGCCAGCAGCCAAGAAGCCTCCGGACAGGGTCCCGGGGAGCTGTTTTTT.

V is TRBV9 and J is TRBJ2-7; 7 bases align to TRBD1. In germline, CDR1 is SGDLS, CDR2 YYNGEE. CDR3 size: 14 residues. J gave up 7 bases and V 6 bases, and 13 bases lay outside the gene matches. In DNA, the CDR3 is TGTGCCAGCAACCGGGACAGCCCGACGGGGGAGCAGTACTTC. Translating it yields CASNRDSPTGEQYF.

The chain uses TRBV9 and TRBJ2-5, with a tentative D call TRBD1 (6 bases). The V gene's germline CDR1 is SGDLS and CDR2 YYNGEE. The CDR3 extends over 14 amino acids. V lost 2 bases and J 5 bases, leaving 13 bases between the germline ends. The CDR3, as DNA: TGTGCCAGCAGCGTCAGTACAGGGCCCGAGACCCAGTACTTC. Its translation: CASSVSTGPETQYF.

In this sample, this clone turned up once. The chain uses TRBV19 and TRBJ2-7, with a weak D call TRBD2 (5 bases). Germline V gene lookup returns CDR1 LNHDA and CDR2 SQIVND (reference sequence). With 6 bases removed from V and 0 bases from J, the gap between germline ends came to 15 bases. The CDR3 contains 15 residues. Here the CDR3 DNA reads TGTGCCAGTAGCATGACTACCCACGCCTCCTACGAGCAGTACTTC. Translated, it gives CASSMTTHASYEQYF. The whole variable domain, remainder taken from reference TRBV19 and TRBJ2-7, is DGGITQSPKYLFRKEGQNVTLSCEQNLNHDAMYWYRQDPGQGLRLIYYSQIVNDFQKGDIAEGYSVSREKKESFPLTVTSAQKNPTAFYLCASSMTTHASYEQYFGPGTRLTVT.

CDR3 sequence (DNA): TGCGCCAGCCAAGCAGGGCTTGGGGACACCGGGGAGCTGTTTTTT. Amino acids: CASQAGLGDTGELFF. The chain combines TRBV5-1 with TRBJ2-2; tentative D call: TRBD1 (5 bases). The CDR3 has 15 amino acids. CDR1 SGHRS and CDR2 YFSETQ come from the germline V gene. Trimming cost V 7 bases and J 3 bases, with 16 bases left between them. The variable domain in full, with the rest retrieved from reference TRBV5-1 and TRBJ2-2, is KAGVTQTPRYLIKTRGQQVTLSCSPISGHRSVSWYQQTPGQGLQFLFEYFSETQRNKGNFPGRFSGRQFSNSRSEMNVSTLELGDSALYLCASQAGLGDTGELFFGEGSRLTVL.

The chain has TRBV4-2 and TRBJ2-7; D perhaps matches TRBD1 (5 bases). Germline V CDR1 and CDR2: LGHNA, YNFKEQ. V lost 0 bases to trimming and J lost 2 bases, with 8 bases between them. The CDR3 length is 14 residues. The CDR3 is CASSQEGRTYEQYF. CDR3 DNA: TGTGCCAGCAGCCAAGAGGGGCGAACCTACGAGCAGTACTTC.

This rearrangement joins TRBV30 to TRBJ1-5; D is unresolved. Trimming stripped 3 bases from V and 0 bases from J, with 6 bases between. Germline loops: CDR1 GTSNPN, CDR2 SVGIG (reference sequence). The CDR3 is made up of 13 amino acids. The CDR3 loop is CAWRADSNQPQHF. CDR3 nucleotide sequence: TGTGCCTGGAGGGCGGATAGCAATCAGCCCCAGCATTTT.

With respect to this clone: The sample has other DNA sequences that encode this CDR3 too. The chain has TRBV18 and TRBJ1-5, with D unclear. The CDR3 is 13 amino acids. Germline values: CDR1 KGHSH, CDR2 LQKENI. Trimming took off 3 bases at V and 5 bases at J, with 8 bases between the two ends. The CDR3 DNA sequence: TGTGCCAGCTCACCGGGGAGAGATCAGCCCCAGCATTTT. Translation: CASSPGRDQPQHF.

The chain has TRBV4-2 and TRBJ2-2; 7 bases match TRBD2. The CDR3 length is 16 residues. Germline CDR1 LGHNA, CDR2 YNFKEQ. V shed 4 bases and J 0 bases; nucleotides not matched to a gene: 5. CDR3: CASSRSAGTNTGELFF. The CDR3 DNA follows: TGTGCCAGCAGCCGGTCAGCGGGGACGAACACCGGGGAGCTGTTTTTT.

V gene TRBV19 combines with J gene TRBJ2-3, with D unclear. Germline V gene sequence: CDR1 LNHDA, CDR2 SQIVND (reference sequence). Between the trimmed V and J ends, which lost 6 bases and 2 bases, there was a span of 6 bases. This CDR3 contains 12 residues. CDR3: CASRADTDTQYF. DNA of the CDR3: TGTGCCAGTAGGGCAGACACAGATACGCAGTATTTT.

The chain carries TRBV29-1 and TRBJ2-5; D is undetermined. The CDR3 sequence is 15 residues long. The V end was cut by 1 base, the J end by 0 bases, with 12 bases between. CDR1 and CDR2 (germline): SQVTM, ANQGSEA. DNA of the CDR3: TGCAGCGTTGAAGTTGGAACAGTGTACCAAGAGACCCAGTACTTC. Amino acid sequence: CSVEVGTVYQETQYF.

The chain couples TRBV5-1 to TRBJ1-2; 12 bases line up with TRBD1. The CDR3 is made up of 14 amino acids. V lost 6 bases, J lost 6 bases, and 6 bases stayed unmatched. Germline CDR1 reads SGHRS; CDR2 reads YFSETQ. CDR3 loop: CASTTGTGGDGYTF. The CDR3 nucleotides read TGCGCCAGCACAACCGGGACAGGGGGCGATGGCTACACCTTC.

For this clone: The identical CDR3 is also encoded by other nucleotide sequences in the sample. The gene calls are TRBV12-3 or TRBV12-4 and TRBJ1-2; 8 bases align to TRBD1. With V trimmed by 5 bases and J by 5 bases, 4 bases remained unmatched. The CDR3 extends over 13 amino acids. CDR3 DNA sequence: TGTGCCAGCAGTCCTGGACAGGGTTATGGCTACACCTTC. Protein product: CASSPGQGYGYTF.

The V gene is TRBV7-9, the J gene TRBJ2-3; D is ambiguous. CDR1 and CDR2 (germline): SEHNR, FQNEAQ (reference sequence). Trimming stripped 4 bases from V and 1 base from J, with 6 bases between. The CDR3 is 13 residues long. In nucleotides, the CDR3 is TGTGCCAGCAGCTCCTCGGGCACAGATACGCAGTATTTT. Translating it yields CASSSSGTDTQYF.

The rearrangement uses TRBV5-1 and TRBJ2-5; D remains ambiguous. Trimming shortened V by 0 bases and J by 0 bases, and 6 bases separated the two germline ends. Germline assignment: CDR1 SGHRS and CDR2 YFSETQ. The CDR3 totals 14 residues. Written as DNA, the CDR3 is TGCGCCAGCAGCTTGGCATCAAACCAAGAGACCCAGTACTTC. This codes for CASSLASNQETQYF.

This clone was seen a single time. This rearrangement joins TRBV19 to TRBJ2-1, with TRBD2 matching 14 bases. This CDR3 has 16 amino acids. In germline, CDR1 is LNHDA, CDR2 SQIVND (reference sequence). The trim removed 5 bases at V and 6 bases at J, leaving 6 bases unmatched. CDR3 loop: CASSRFGTSGSNEQFF. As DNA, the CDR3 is TGTGCCAGTAGTCGTTTCGGGACTAGCGGGAGCAATGAGCAGTTCTTC.

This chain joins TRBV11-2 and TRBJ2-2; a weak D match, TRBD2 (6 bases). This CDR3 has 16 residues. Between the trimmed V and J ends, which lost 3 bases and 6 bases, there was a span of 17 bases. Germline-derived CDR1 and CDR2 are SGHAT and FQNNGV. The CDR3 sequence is CASSFIPRREAGELFF. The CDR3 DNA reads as TGTGCCAGCAGCTTCATCCCCCGGCGGGAAGCCGGGGAGCTGTTTTTT. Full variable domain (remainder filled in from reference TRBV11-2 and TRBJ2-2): EAGVAQSPRYKIIEKRQSVAFWCNPISGHATLYWYQQILGQGPKLLIQFQNNGVVDDSQLPKDRFSAERLKGVDSTLKIQPAKLEDSAVYLCASSFIPRREAGELFFGEGSRLTVL.

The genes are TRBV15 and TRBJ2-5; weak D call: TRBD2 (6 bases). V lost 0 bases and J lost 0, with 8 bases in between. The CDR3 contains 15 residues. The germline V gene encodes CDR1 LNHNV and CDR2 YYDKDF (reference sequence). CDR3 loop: CATSRDGGYQETQYF. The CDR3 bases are TGTGCCACCAGCAGAGATGGGGGGTACCAAGAGACCCAGTACTTC.

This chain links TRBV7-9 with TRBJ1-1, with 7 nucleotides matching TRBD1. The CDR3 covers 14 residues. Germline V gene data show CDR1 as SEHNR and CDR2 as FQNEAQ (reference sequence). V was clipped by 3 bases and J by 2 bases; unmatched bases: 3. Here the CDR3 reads CASSLGTDNTEAFF. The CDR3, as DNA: TGTGCCAGCAGCTTGGGGACAGATAACACTGAAGCTTTCTTT.

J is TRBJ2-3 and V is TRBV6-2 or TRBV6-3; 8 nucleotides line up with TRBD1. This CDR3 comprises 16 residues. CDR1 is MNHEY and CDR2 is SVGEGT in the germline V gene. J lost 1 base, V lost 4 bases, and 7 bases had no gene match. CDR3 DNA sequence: TGTGCCAGCAGTTTAGACAGGGGCCTCCGCACAGATACGCAGTATTTT. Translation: CASSLDRGLRTDTQYF.

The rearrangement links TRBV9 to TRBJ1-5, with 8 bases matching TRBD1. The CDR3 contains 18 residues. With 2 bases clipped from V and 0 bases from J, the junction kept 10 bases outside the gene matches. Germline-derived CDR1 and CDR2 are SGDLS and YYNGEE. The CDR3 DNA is TGTGCCAGCAGCGTTGGACAGGGCTCAACTTATAGCAATCAGCCCCAGCATTTT. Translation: CASSVGQGSTYSNQPQHF.

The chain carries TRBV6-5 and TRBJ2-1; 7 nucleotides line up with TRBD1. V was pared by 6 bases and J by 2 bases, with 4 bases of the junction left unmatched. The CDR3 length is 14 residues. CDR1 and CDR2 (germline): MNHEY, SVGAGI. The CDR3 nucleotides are TGTGCCAGCAGCCAGACAGGGCCCTACAATGAGCAGTTCTTC. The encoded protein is CASSQTGPYNEQFF.

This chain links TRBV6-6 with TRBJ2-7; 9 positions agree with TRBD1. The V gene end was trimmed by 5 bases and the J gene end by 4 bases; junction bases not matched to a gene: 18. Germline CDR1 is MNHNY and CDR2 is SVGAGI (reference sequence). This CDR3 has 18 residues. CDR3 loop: CASSPGTGPRWVLYEQYF. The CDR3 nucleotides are TGTGCCAGCAGTCCCGGGACAGGGCCTCGGTGGGTTTTGTACGAGCAGTACTTC.

CDR3 nucleotides: TGTGCCAGCAGCCAATCATTGGGCAGGGGCCAGGCACCCCTCCACTTT. It is translated as CASSQSLGRGQAPLHF. The chain links TRBV16 to TRBJ1-6, with D perhaps TRBD1 (6 bases). V lost 0 bases and J 11 bases, leaving 17 bases between the germline ends. Germline V gene sequence: CDR1 KGHSY, CDR2 FQNENV. The CDR3 is 16 residues long.

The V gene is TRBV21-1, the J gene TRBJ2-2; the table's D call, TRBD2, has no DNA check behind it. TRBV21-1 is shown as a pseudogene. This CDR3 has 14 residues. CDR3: CASSKAVDTGELFF. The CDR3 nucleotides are TGTGCCAGCAGCAAAGCCGTAGACACCGGGGAGCTGTTTTTT.

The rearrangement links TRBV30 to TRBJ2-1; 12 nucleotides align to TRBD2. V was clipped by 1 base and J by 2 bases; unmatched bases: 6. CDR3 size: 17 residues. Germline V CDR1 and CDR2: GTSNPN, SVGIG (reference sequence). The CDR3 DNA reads TGTGCCTGGAGTGGGGGGACTAGCGGGCTCGCCTACAATGAGCAGTTCTTC. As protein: CAWSGGTSGLAYNEQFF.

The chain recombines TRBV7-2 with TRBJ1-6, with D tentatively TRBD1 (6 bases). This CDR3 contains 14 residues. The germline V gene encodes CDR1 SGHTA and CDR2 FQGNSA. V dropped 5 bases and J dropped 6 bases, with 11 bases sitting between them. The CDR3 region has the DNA TGTGCCAGCAGCCCACAGGGACCTAATTCACCCCTCCACTTT. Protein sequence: CASSPQGPNSPLHF.

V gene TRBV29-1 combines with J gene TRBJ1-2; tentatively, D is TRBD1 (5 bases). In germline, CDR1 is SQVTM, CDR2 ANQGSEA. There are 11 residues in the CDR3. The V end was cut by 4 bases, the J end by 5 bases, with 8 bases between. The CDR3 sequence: CSVARQYGYTF. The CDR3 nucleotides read TGCAGCGTTGCGAGACAGTATGGCTACACCTTC.

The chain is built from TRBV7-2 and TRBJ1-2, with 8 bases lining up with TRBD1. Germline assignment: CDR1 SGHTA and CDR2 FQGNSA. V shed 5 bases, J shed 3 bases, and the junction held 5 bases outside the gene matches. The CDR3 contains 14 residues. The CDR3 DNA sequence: TGTGCCAGCAGCCCTCAGGGGGCGCACTATGGCTACACCTTC. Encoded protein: CASSPQGAHYGYTF.

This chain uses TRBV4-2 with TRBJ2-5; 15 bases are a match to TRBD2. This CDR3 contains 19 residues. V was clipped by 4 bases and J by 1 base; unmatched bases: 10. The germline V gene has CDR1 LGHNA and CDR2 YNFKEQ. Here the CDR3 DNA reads TGTGCCAGCAGCCCCGGATTAGGACTAGCGGGAGGGCTCCAAGAGACCCAGTACTTC. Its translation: CASSPGLGLAGGLQETQYF.

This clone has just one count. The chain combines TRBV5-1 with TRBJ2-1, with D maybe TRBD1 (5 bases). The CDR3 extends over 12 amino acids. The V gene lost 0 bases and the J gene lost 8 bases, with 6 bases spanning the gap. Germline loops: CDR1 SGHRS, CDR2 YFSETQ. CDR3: CASSLAQDEQFF. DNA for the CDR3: TGCGCCAGCAGCTTGGCACAGGATGAGCAGTTCTTC.